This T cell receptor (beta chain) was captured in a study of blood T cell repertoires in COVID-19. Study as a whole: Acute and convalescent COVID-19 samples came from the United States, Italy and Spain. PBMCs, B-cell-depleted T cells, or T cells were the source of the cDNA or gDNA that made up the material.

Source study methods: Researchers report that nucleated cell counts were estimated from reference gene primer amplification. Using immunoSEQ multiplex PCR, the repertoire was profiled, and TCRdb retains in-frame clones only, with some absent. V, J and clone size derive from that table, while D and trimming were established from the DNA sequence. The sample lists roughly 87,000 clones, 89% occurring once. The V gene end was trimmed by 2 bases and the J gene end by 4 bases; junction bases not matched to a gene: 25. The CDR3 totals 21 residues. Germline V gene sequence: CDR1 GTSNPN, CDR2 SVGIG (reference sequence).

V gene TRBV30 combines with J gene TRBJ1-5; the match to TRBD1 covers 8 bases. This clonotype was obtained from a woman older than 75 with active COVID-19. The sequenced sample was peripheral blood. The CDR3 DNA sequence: TGTGCCTGGAGTCCTGGGTACAGGGGGGAGGATTATGGGGTTAATAATCAGCCCCAGCATTTT. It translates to CAWSPGYRGEDYGVNNQPQHF.